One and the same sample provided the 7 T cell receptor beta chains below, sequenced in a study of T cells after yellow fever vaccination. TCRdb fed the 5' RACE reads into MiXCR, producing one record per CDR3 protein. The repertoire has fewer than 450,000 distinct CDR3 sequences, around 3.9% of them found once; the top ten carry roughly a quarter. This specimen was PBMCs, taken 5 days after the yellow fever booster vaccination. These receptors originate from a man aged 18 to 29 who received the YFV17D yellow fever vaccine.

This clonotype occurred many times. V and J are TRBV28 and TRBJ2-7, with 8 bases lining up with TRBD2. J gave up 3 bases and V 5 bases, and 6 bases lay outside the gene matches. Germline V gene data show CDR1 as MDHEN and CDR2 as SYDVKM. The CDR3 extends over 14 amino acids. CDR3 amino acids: CASSTGGSRYEQYV. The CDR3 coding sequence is TGTGCCAGCAGTACGGGGGGGAGCCGCTACGAGCAGTACGTC.

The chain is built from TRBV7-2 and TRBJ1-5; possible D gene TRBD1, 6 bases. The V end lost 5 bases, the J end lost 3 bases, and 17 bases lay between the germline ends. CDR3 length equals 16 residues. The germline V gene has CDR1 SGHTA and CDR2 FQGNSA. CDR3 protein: CASSAQGQGDNQPQHF. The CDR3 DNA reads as TGTGCCAGCAGCGCTCAGGGGCAGGGCGACAATCAGCCCCAGCATTTT.

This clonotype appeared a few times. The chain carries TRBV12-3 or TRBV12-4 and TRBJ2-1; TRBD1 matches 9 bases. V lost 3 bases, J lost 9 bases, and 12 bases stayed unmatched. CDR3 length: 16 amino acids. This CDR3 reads CASSFPLGTGSIEQFF. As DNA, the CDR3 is TGTGCCAGCAGTTTTCCGTTAGGGACAGGGAGCATTGAGCAGTTCTTC.

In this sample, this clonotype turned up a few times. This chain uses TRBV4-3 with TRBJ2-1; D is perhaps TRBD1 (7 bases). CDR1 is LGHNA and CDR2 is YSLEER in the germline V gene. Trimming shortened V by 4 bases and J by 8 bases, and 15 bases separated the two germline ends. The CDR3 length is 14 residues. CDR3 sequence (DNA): TGCGCCAGCAGCCGGACCTCAGGGGGGCATGAGCAGTTCTTC. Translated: CASSRTSGGHEQFF.

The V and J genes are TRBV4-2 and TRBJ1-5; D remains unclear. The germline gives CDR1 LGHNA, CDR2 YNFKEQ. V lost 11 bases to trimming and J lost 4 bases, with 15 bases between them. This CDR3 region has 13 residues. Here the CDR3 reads CAWSQSKNQPQHF. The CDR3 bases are TGTGCCTGGAGCCAATCCAAAAATCAGCCCCAGCATTTT.

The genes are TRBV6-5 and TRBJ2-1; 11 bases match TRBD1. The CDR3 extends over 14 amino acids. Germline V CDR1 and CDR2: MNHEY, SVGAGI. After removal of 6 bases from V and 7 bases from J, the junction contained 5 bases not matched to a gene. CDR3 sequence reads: CASRPGQGANEQFF. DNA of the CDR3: TGTGCCAGCAGACCCGGACAGGGGGCGAATGAGCAGTTCTTC.

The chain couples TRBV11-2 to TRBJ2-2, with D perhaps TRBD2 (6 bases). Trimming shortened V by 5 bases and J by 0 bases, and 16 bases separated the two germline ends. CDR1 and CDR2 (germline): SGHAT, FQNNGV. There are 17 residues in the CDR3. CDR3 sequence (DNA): TGTGCCAGCAGCCGCCCACCCGCGGGGACGAACACCGGGGAGCTGTTTTTT. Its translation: CASSRPPAGTNTGELFF.